This note documents a single TCR beta chain sequence. How the authors handled the data: Estimation of nucleated cell counts relied on the amplification of reference gene primers. Only in-frame clones appear in the TCRdb table, and some are missing; sequencing was by immunoSEQ multiplex PCR. V and J calls and clone size are as listed in that table; D and trimming were resolved from the DNA. This table has some 110,000 clones, 85% to 90% appearing once. V was trimmed by 2 bases and J by 3 bases, leaving 7 bases between them. The CDR3 runs 12 residues. From germline, CDR1 is GTSNPN and CDR2 SVGIG (reference sequence). This sample stems from a study of blood T cell repertoires in COVID-19. Looking at the study overall: PBMCs, B-cell-depleted T cells, or T cells provided the cDNA or gDNA that made up the material.

This sequence joins TRBV30 and TRBJ1-2; D not resolved. The sequenced sample consisted of peripheral blood. The TCR comes from a man aged 70 or older who had recovered from COVID-19. The CDR3, as DNA: TGTGCCTGGAGTACCGGGTACTATGGCTACACCTTC. Translated: CAWSTGYYGYTF.